What follows are 28 T cell receptor beta chains derived from one specimen sequenced in a study of T cell repertoires in cytomegalovirus infection. The antigens for these receptors are not known. From the reads, TCRdb called clonotypes with MiXCR, one entry per CDR3 protein. The table lists 400,000 to 600,000 distinct CDR3 sequences, roughly 42% of them singletons. Source: cultured PBMCs, taken from culture after CMV antigen stimulation. These receptors came from a human donor in good health (CMV status not recorded). Some clones in this sample may be carry-over from other donors' samples.

Of note for this clonotype: Lacking the conserved final phenylalanine or tryptophan, this CDR3 likely reflects a read error. This chain connects TRBV28 to TRBJ1-4; a weak D match, TRBD1 (5 bases). Germline lookup yields CDR1 MDHEN and CDR2 SYDVKM. With 2 bases removed from V and 8 bases from J, the gap between germline ends came to 15 bases. The CDR3 contains 15 residues. This chain's CDR3 is CASSLGGFQEEKLFL. The CDR3, as DNA: TGTGCCAGCAGTTTAGGGGGGTTCCAGGAGGAAAAACTGTTTTTA.

The table lists this clonotype with a few counts. The chain recombines TRBV7-2 with TRBJ2-5; a possible D gene is TRBD2 (6 bases). In germline, CDR1 is SGHTA, CDR2 FQGNSA. The V gene lost 0 bases and the J gene lost 5 bases, with 16 bases spanning the gap. This CDR3 comprises 16 residues. In DNA, the CDR3 is TGTGCCAGCAGCTTAGCGGGGGGAGGTGATGGCGAGACCCAGTACTTC. Protein sequence: CASSLAGGGDGETQYF.

The V call is TRBV6-6, the J call TRBJ2-1, with TRBD2 matching over 10 bases. J was trimmed by 9 bases and V by 1 base; bases with no gene match: 9. The germline CDR1 and CDR2 sequences are MNHNY and SVGAGI (reference sequence). The CDR3 sequence is 16 residues long. The CDR3 here is CASSYFAGLASGEQFF. The CDR3 DNA is TGTGCCAGCAGTTACTTCGCGGGACTAGCGAGCGGTGAGCAGTTCTTC.

This chain connects TRBV7-2 to TRBJ1-2; D might be TRBD1 (5 bases). Trimming pared 5 bases from V and 7 bases from J, leaving 17 bases between. This CDR3 is 14 amino acids long. Germline values: CDR1 SGHTA, CDR2 FQGNSA. The CDR3 DNA sequence: TGTGCCAGCAGCCAATCCCTGGATGGGGGTGGCTACACCTTC. Amino acids: CASSQSLDGGGYTF. Supplemented by reference TRBV7-2 and TRBJ1-2, the full variable domain reads GAGVSQSPSNKVTEKGKDVELRCDPISGHTALYWYRQSLGQGLEFLIYFQGNSAPDKSGLPSDRFSAERTGGSVSTLTIQRTQQEDSAVYLCASSQSLDGGGYTFGSGTRLTVV.

This chain joins TRBV5-5 and TRBJ2-1; 10 bases line up with TRBD2. The length of the CDR3 is 15 residues. J was trimmed by 7 bases and V by 4 bases; bases with no gene match: 8. CDR1 and CDR2 from the germline V gene are SGHKS and YYEKEE (reference sequence). CDR3 nucleotides: TGTGCCAGCAGCCCCCAGCGGGGGGGCAAGAATGAGCAGTTCTTC. It yields the protein CASSPQRGGKNEQFF. The full variable domain, its missing parts supplied by reference TRBV5-5 and TRBJ2-1, is DAGVTQSPTHLIKTRGQQVTLRCSPISGHKSVSWYQQVLGQGPQFIFQYYEKEERGRGNFPDRFSARQFPNYSSELNVNALLLGDSALYLCASSPQRGGKNEQFFGPGTRLTVL.

This clonotype showed up just a few times. V is TRBV4-3 and J is TRBJ2-1, with 8 bases identical to TRBD2. The CDR3 is made up of 16 amino acids. The V gene's germline CDR1 is LGHNA and CDR2 YSLEER. V gave up 4 bases and J gave up 4 bases; unmatched junction bases: 9. The CDR3 loop is CASSLIPSGSYNEQFF. The DNA for the CDR3 is TGCGCCAGCAGCCTTATCCCCAGCGGGAGTTACAATGAGCAGTTCTTC.

This clonotype turned up a few times. This sequence joins TRBV28 and TRBJ1-2, with 11 positions matching TRBD1. Germline CDR1 MDHEN, CDR2 SYDVKM. This CDR3 spans 17 amino acids. Trimming took 4 bases from V and 6 from J; bases not matched to a gene: 13. CDR3 residues: CASSWGRGTGGRNGYTF. CDR3 DNA: TGTGCCAGCAGTTGGGGACGAGGGACAGGGGGTAGAAATGGCTACACCTTC.

This clonotype was observed at least ten times. V usage is TRBV7-2 and J usage is TRBJ2-3, with TRBD2 matching 13 bases. Germline lookup yields CDR1 SGHTA and CDR2 FQGNSA. This CDR3 is built from 16 residues. V shed 4 bases, J shed 3 bases, and the junction held 4 bases outside the gene matches. Here the CDR3 reads CASSSGTSGITDTQYF. The CDR3 DNA reads as TGTGCCAGCAGCTCCGGGACTAGCGGGATAACAGATACGCAGTATTTT.

The V and J genes are TRBV7-6 and TRBJ2-7; D might be TRBD1 (5 bases). Trimming removed 5 bases at V and 3 bases at J, with 17 bases between. The CDR3 is 15 residues long. The germline CDR1 and CDR2 sequences are SGHVS and FNYEAQ. CDR3 coding DNA: TGTGCCAGCAGCCCGTCGACAGCCGCGGTCTACGAGCAGTACTTC. This sequence encodes CASSPSTAAVYEQYF.

This clonotype has only a few counts. CDR3 region: CASSPSEGAGEPYF. CDR3 nucleotide sequence: TGTGCCAGCAGCCCATCCGAAGGAGCGGGAGAGCCGTATTTT. The J gene is TRBJ2-3, the V gene TRBV6-1, with TRBD2 matching over 8 bases. The CDR3 spans 14 residues. From germline, CDR1 is MNHNS and CDR2 SASEGT. V shed 6 bases, J shed 14 bases, and the junction held 16 bases outside the gene matches.

There are a few counts of this clonotype. The chain couples TRBV4-2 to TRBJ2-3; D gene ambiguous. This CDR3 is 14 amino acids long. V shed 1 base and J shed 9 bases, with 14 bases lying between them. The germline V gene encodes CDR1 LGHNA and CDR2 YNFKEQ. CDR3 coding DNA: TGTGCCAGCAGCCAAGTTTCCGCGGAGTCCACGCAGTATTTT. As protein: CASSQVSAESTQYF.

The V gene is TRBV25-1, the J gene TRBJ2-3; D gene unclear. Trimming left V 1 base short and J 5 bases short, with 13 bases between. The CDR3 runs 15 residues. Germline loops: CDR1 MGHDK, CDR2 SYGVNS. CDR3 amino acids: CASSEWKGLIDTQYF. CDR3 sequence (DNA): TGTGCCAGCAGTGAATGGAAGGGTCTCATAGATACGCAGTATTTT.

The V and J genes are TRBV12-3 or TRBV12-4 and TRBJ1-5, with 8 bases that match TRBD1. This CDR3 has 17 residues. V was clipped by 2 bases and J by 7 bases; unmatched bases: 13. The CDR3 is CASSLRILQGARQPQHF. The CDR3 DNA reads as TGTGCCAGCAGTTTAAGGATTCTTCAGGGGGCCCGGCAGCCCCAGCATTTT.

The V gene is TRBV28, the J gene TRBJ1-3; 9 positions agree with TRBD1. The CDR3 length is 15 residues. Trimming removed 1 base from V and 8 bases from J; junction bases left unmatched: 6. The germline gives CDR1 MDHEN, CDR2 SYDVKM. CDR3 nucleotide sequence: TGTGCCAGCAGTTTATTCGGACAGGGGTCGGACACCATATATTTT. This codes for CASSLFGQGSDTIYF. Combining the CDR3 with reference TRBV28 and TRBJ1-3 gives the whole variable domain DVKVTQSSRYLVKRTGEKVFLECVQDMDHENMFWYRQDPGLGLRLIYFSYDVKMKEKGDIPEGYSVSREKKERFSLILESASTNQTSMYLCASSLFGQGSDTIYFGEGSWLTVV.

In its sample, this clonotype was seen a few times. The V gene is TRBV7-2, the J gene TRBJ2-7, with 14 bases fitting TRBD2. CDR3 length equals 16 residues. The germline gives CDR1 SGHTA, CDR2 FQGNSA. V shed 3 bases and J 3 bases; nucleotides not matched to a gene: 4. Here the CDR3 DNA reads TGTGCCAGCAGCTTGGGGACTAGCGGGAGTGGCTACGAGCAGTACTTC. This gives the protein CASSLGTSGSGYEQYF.

The chain combines TRBV19 with TRBJ2-7; D possibly corresponds to TRBD2 (5 bases). Trimming left V 4 bases short and J 2 bases short, with 12 bases between. Germline assignment: CDR1 LNHDA and CDR2 SQIVND (reference sequence). This CDR3 is built from 14 residues. The CDR3 loop reads CASSTPGTAYEQYF. Here the CDR3 DNA reads TGTGCCAGTAGTACGCCGGGAACAGCCTACGAGCAGTACTTC.

The V and J genes are TRBV18 and TRBJ2-1, with D unclear. The germline CDR1 and CDR2 sequences are KGHSH and LQKENI. Trimming took off 3 bases at V and 8 bases at J, with 17 bases between the two ends. This CDR3 has 15 residues. CDR3 region: CASSPMAHSSDEQFF. In nucleotides, the CDR3 is TGTGCCAGCTCACCCATGGCCCATAGCTCGGATGAGCAGTTCTTC.

In this sample, this clonotype turned up many times. For the CDR3, the DNA is TGTGCCAGCAGCTTTGGGACTAGGGGAGATACGCAGTATTTT. Translating gives CASSFGTRGDTQYF. The chain is built from TRBV7-2 and TRBJ2-3; 8 bases line up with TRBD2. Germline CDR1 and CDR2: SGHTA and FQGNSA. The junction had 4 bases not matched to a gene; V was cut back by 3 bases and J by 5 bases. There are 14 residues in the CDR3.

This clonotype was recorded a few times. V and J are TRBV20-1 and TRBJ2-3; 11 positions match TRBD2. The CDR3 runs to 17 residues. With V trimmed by 3 bases and J by 3 bases, 11 bases remained unmatched. Germline V gene lookup returns CDR1 DFQATT and CDR2 SNEGSKA (reference sequence). The CDR3 protein is CSASRQFSGRVTDTQYF. In DNA form, the CDR3 reads TGCAGTGCTAGTAGGCAATTTAGCGGGAGGGTAACAGATACGCAGTATTTT.

The chain links TRBV12-3 or TRBV12-4 to TRBJ1-1; D unresolved. With 11 bases removed from V and 1 base from J, the gap between germline ends came to 17 bases. This CDR3 region has 14 residues. CDR3 in amino acids: CAVTERSPNTEAFF. The CDR3 DNA is TGTGCCGTGACGGAAAGGAGCCCGAACACTGAAGCTTTCTTT.

This clonotype was observed a few times. The chain combines TRBV7-6 with TRBJ1-5; the match to TRBD1 covers 11 bases. With V trimmed by 5 bases and J by 0 bases, 6 bases remained unmatched. Germline V CDR1 and CDR2: SGHVS, FNYEAQ. The CDR3 runs 17 residues. CDR3 loop: CASSQGQGARSNQPQHF. In nucleotides, the CDR3 is TGTGCCAGCAGCCAAGGACAGGGGGCGCGTAGCAATCAGCCCCAGCATTTT.

This chain's CDR3 is CASSLALAVTEQYF. CDR3 coding DNA: TGTGCCAGCAGCTTAGCCCTAGCGGTGACCGAGCAGTACTTC. V gene TRBV11-2 combines with J gene TRBJ2-7, with 7 bases that match TRBD2. Unmatched junction bases numbered 6, after V lost 1 base and J lost 6 bases. CDR1 is SGHAT and CDR2 is FQNNGV in the germline V gene. This CDR3 region has 14 residues. The full variable domain, its missing parts supplied by reference TRBV11-2 and TRBJ2-7, is EAGVAQSPRYKIIEKRQSVAFWCNPISGHATLYWYQQILGQGPKLLIQFQNNGVVDDSQLPKDRFSAERLKGVDSTLKIQPAKLEDSAVYLCASSLALAVTEQYFGPGTRLTVT.

This clonotype showed up just a few times. The chain is built from TRBV28 and TRBJ2-2; no firm D call. Trimming took off 3 bases at V and 4 bases at J, with 9 bases between the two ends. The V gene's germline CDR1 is MDHEN and CDR2 SYDVKM. This CDR3 is built from 14 residues. The CDR3 nucleotides read TGTGCCAGCAGTTTTACCCCCTTCACCGGGGAGCTGTTTTTT. It is translated as CASSFTPFTGELFF.

DNA for the CDR3: TGCGCCAGCAGCCAAATAAACGGAGTGCTGTTCTTC. Its protein is CASSQINGVLFF. The chain couples TRBV4-1 to TRBJ2-1; D not certain. Germline-derived CDR1 and CDR2 are MGHRA and YSYEKL. The CDR3 runs to 12 residues. V lost 2 bases, J lost 15 bases, and 14 bases lay in between.

The chain recombines TRBV18 with TRBJ2-7; 10 nucleotides align to TRBD2. The length of the CDR3 is 14 residues. J gave up 5 bases and V 3 bases, and 4 bases lay outside the gene matches. CDR1 and CDR2 from the germline V gene are KGHSH and LQKENI. The CDR3 region has the DNA TGTGCCAGCTCACCCACTAGCGGGGTGAACGAGCAGTACTTC. Encoded protein: CASSPTSGVNEQYF. The variable domain in full, with the rest retrieved from reference TRBV18 and TRBJ2-7, is NAGVMQNPRHLVRRRGQEARLRCSPMKGHSHVYWYRQLPEEGLKFMVYLQKENIIDESGMPKERFSAEFPKEGPSILRIQQVVRGDSAAYFCASSPTSGVNEQYFGPGTRLTVT.

This chain links TRBV5-1 with TRBJ1-6; maybe TRBD1 (6 bases). Germline lookup yields CDR1 SGHRS and CDR2 YFSETQ. V was shortened by 3 bases and J by 6 bases, with 16 bases between the two germline ends. The CDR3 contains 16 residues. CDR3 sequence: CASSSRNQGSNSPLHF. CDR3 sequence (DNA): TGCGCCAGCAGCTCTCGAAATCAGGGGTCTAATTCACCCCTCCACTTT.

In its sample, this clonotype was seen a few times. This chain links TRBV7-2 with TRBJ2-2; possibly TRBD1 or TRBD2 for D (5 bases each). This CDR3 is built from 15 residues. Germline values: CDR1 SGHTA, CDR2 FQGNSA. The ends were cut back, 3 bases at V and 7 bases at J, with 15 bases in the middle. CDR3 DNA: TGTGCCAGCAGCTTGATGGGGGTAGGAGGCGGGGAGCTGTTTTTT. Translated: CASSLMGVGGGELFF.

This clonotype has a handful of counts. The chain has TRBV7-2 and TRBJ2-7; 7 nucleotides agree with TRBD1. CDR1 is SGHTA, CDR2 FQGNSA, per germline. Trimming took 3 bases from V and 5 from J; bases not matched to a gene: 7. CDR3 length: 14 amino acids. The CDR3 spells CASSFSGTDNEQYF. CDR3 DNA sequence: TGTGCCAGCAGCTTCAGTGGGACAGATAACGAGCAGTACTTC.